This T cell receptor beta chain emerged from a study of cytomegalovirus exposure and HLA in healthy donors. Germline V lookup: CDR1 SGHTA, CDR2 FQGNSA. This CDR3 is 15 amino acids long. V was clipped by 2 bases and J by 2 bases; unmatched bases: 5. Study-level points and caveats: In a later analysis, most CMV-associated TCR beta chains appeared HLA-restricted. A later analysis found common viral pathogens apparently linked to several of the most significant clusters.

The PCR employed 60 Vbeta primers together with 13 Jbeta primers. Profiling relied on immunoSEQ multiplex PCR, and the TCRdb table lists in-frame clones only, not all of them. Of fewer than 200,000 clones in the sample, approximately 74% were seen once. As for this clone: Its target is not known.

Among the donors, all were healthy bone marrow donors. Sequenced material: PBMCs. This chain links TRBV7-2 with TRBJ2-7; TRBD1 matches at 8 bases. This receptor was obtained from a woman in her twenties or thirties in good health and CMV-seronegative. This chain's CDR3 is CASSLRQGAAYEQYF. The CDR3 DNA reads as TGTGCCAGCAGCTTAAGGCAGGGGGCCGCCTACGAGCAGTACTTC.